This T cell receptor beta chain was captured by sequencing in a study of cytomegalovirus exposure and HLA in healthy donors. Trimming took off 9 bases at V and 0 bases at J, with 9 bases between the two ends. CDR1 is LNHNV, CDR2 YYDKDF, per germline (reference sequence). CDR3 length: 13 amino acids. The PCR contained 60 Vbeta and 13 Jbeta primers. Using immunoSEQ multiplex PCR, the repertoire was profiled, and TCRdb retains in-frame clones only, with some absent. The profile shows about 160,000 clones, about two thirds of them singletons. Study findings and constraints: The study designated 150 or so TCR beta chains cytomegalovirus-associated. While the bulk of TCR sequences proved rare, some public TCRs turned up in many donors.

Comments on this clone: The target antigen is unknown.

V gene TRBV15 combines with J gene TRBJ2-1; no definite D call. This receptor was obtained from a woman younger than 45 in good health and CMV-seronegative. The sequenced sample consisted of PBMCs. CDR3 loop: CATAEYSYNEQFF. CDR3 nucleotides: TGTGCCACTGCCGAGTACTCCTACAATGAGCAGTTCTTC. The full variable domain, with the rest looked up from reference TRBV15 and TRBJ2-1, is DAMVIQNPRYQVTQFGKPVTLSCSQTLNHNVMYWYQQKSSQAPKLLFHYYDKDFNNEADTPDNFQSRRPNTSFCFLDIRSPGLGDTAMYLCATAEYSYNEQFFGPGTRLTVL.